The 18 T cell receptor beta chains below all came from one sample that was sequenced in a study of patients and donors after allogeneic stem cell transplantation (dated by TCRdb to about 2020). Library generation was performed with RT-PCR. Sequencing took place on a NextSeq 550. TCRdb passed the public sequencing reads through fastp at Q25 and MiXCR, retaining productive beta sequences. Entries are consolidated by CDR3 protein sequence, retaining the most common genes and DNA. For this sample the table gives around 200,000 distinct CDR3 sequences, of which 38% were detected only once. Of the sample, approximately 10% falls within the top ten clones. The source material was blood, either unsorted or a sorted T cell fraction (not recorded which). Source of these receptors: a human donor who was either an allogeneic HSCT recipient or a stem cell or donor lymphocyte infusion donor (not recorded which). It is not recorded whose cells these are; they may come from a transplant donor.

This clonotype has more than one count but fewer than ten. This chain connects TRBV15 to TRBJ2-5; D may be TRBD1 (5 bases). The CDR3 has 16 amino acids. Germline CDR1 reads LNHNV; CDR2 reads YYDKDF (reference sequence). The ends were cut back, 0 bases at V and 5 bases at J, with 16 bases in the middle. The chain's CDR3 is CATSRDPGIGRETQYF. CDR3 bases: TGTGCCACCAGCAGAGATCCAGGGATCGGTAGGGAGACCCAGTACTTC.

J is TRBJ2-5 and V is TRBV5-1; 10 nucleotides match TRBD2. This CDR3 comprises 17 residues. Looked up from germline, CDR1 is SGHRS and CDR2 is YFSETQ. V trimming: 0 bases; J trimming: 2 bases; junction bases outside the gene matches: 7. CDR3 in amino acids: CASSLGASGGPQETQYF. The DNA for the CDR3 is TGCGCCAGCAGCTTGGGGGCTAGCGGGGGCCCTCAAGAGACCCAGTACTTC. The full variable domain, its missing parts supplied by reference TRBV5-1 and TRBJ2-5, is KAGVTQTPRYLIKTRGQQVTLSCSPISGHRSVSWYQQTPGQGLQFLFEYFSETQRNKGNFPGRFSGRQFSNSRSEMNVSTLELGDSALYLCASSLGASGGPQETQYFGPGTRLLVL.

This clonotype was counted only a few times. The J gene is TRBJ1-1, the V gene TRBV7-9, with D possibly being TRBD1 (5 bases). CDR3 size: 16 residues. Germline assignment: CDR1 SEHNR and CDR2 FQNEAQ (reference sequence). Trimming stripped 1 base from V and 4 bases from J, with 16 bases between. The DNA for the CDR3 is TGTGCCAGCAGCTTAGTGGGGGGTGACATCAGCACTGAAGCTTTCTTT. Encoded protein: CASSLVGGDISTEAFF.

V is TRBV10-3 and J is TRBJ1-4, with D unclear. Germline V gives CDR1 ENHRY, CDR2 SYGVKD. Between the trimmed V and J ends, which lost 0 bases and 7 bases, there was a span of 15 bases. The CDR3 totals 16 residues. CDR3 sequence (DNA): TGTGCCATCAGTGAGTCGGGCCCCCAGGTCGCTGAAAAACTGTTTTTT. This gives the protein CAISESGPQVAEKLFF.

The V call is TRBV5-1, the J call TRBJ2-4; maybe TRBD1 (6 bases). Germline V lookup: CDR1 SGHRS, CDR2 YFSETQ. The CDR3 consists of 13 residues. V lost 1 base to trimming and J lost 5 bases, with 7 bases between them. The CDR3 region is CASSLWTENIQYF. The CDR3, as DNA: TGCGCCAGCAGCTTGTGGACAGAAAACATTCAGTACTTC.

The CDR3 region has the DNA TGTGCCAGCAGTTCCCGAACAGGGGGCTATTCACCCCTCCACTTT. This encodes CASSSRTGGYSPLHF. The chain couples TRBV12-3 or TRBV12-4 to TRBJ1-6, with 9 bases identical to TRBD1. The V gene end was trimmed by 4 bases and the J gene end by 8 bases; junction bases not matched to a gene: 6. The CDR3 is made up of 15 amino acids.

The chain joins TRBV20-1 to TRBJ1-2; TRBD1 matches at 7 bases. Germline trimming cut 5 bases from V and 8 bases from J; bases unmatched to any gene: 8. This CDR3 has 12 residues. The germline gives CDR1 DFQATT, CDR2 SNEGSKA (reference sequence). CDR3 sequence reads: CSAYDRVRGYTF. In DNA, the CDR3 is TGCAGTGCTTACGACAGGGTGCGGGGCTACACCTTC.

This clonotype was seen a few times. The V and J genes are TRBV29-1 and TRBJ1-4; unclear D gene. From germline, CDR1 is SQVTM and CDR2 ANQGSEA. This CDR3 comprises 12 residues. The V end was cut by 4 bases, the J end by 4 bases, with 7 bases between. The CDR3 here is CSVGRINEKLFF. In DNA, the CDR3 is TGCAGCGTTGGACGAATTAATGAAAAACTGTTTTTT.

In this sample, this clonotype turned up a few times. This sequence joins TRBV7-9 and TRBJ1-2, with 7 positions matching TRBD1. The CDR3 is made up of 15 amino acids. Germline CDR1 reads SEHNR; CDR2 reads FQNEAQ (reference sequence). V dropped 4 bases and J dropped 5; count of bases not matched to a gene: 10. The chain's CDR3 is CASSSRDREWYGYTF. The CDR3 coding sequence is TGTGCCAGCAGCTCCCGTGACAGGGAGTGGTATGGCTACACCTTC. Using reference TRBV7-9 and TRBJ1-2 for the parts outside the CDR3, the full variable domain is DTGVSQNPRHKITKRGQNVTFRCDPISEHNRLYWYRQTLGQGPEFLTYFQNEAQLEKSRLLSDRFSAERPKGSFSTLEIQRTEQGDSAMYLCASSSRDREWYGYTFGSGTRLTVV.

The chain links TRBV5-6 to TRBJ2-7, with D perhaps given as TRBD1 or TRBD2 (5 bases each). The CDR3 is made up of 17 amino acids. In germline, CDR1 is SGHDT, CDR2 YYEEEE. V dropped 0 bases and J dropped 7 bases, with 23 bases sitting between them. CDR3 coding DNA: TGTGCCAGCAGCTTGGGAACGGGGCAGGTCATTCGAAAGGAGCAGTACTTC. The encoded protein is CASSLGTGQVIRKEQYF.

The table lists this clonotype with a few counts. The V and J genes are TRBV29-1 and TRBJ1-1; 10 bases align to TRBD1. Per the germline V gene, CDR1 is SQVTM and CDR2 is ANQGSEA. There are 14 residues in the CDR3. V lost 7 bases, J lost 4 bases, and 9 bases stayed unmatched. CDR3 DNA sequence: TGCAGCGCTGGTAGGGGACAGGGGCCCACTGAAGCTTTCTTT. This codes for CSAGRGQGPTEAFF.

V is TRBV7-9 and J is TRBJ1-4; TRBD1 matches at 7 bases. Germline V gene lookup returns CDR1 SEHNR and CDR2 FQNEAQ (reference sequence). V shed 4 bases and J 7 bases; nucleotides not matched to a gene: 6. CDR3 size: 14 residues. This CDR3 is CASSSDRVPEKLFF. The CDR3 bases are TGTGCCAGCAGCTCCGACAGGGTCCCTGAAAAACTGTTTTTT.

The chain has TRBV25-1 and TRBJ1-6; tentatively, D is TRBD1 (6 bases). The CDR3 has 15 amino acids. V lost 6 bases, J lost 10 bases, and 19 bases lay in between. CDR1 is MGHDK and CDR2 is SYGVNS in the germline V gene. In DNA, the CDR3 is TGTGCCAGCAGCCCAAGAACCAGGGGAGGATCACCCCTCCACTTT. Translation: CASSPRTRGGSPLHF.

Only a few counts were recorded for this clonotype. The chain employs TRBV12-3 or TRBV12-4 and TRBJ1-4; D possibly corresponds to TRBD1 (5 bases). V was cut by 7 bases and J by 4 bases, with 13 bases left in between. The CDR3 has 14 amino acids. CDR3 nucleotides: TGTGCCAGCAACCCTAGGGGACTTAATGAAAAACTGTTTTTT. It is translated as CASNPRGLNEKLFF.

The gene calls are TRBV24-1 and TRBJ2-2, with D perhaps given as TRBD1 or TRBD2 (5 bases each). CDR1 KGHDR and CDR2 SFDVKD come from the germline V gene. Trimming removed 4 bases from V and 4 bases from J, with 12 bases in between. This CDR3 comprises 15 residues. CDR3 loop: CATSDLDTSTGELFF. The CDR3 DNA is TGTGCCACCAGTGACCTGGACACTAGCACCGGGGAGCTGTTTTTT.

This clonotype was counted between two and nine times. The V and J genes are TRBV23-1 and TRBJ1-1; D is perhaps TRBD1 (5 bases). TRBV23-1 is reported as an ORF; its role is uncertain. The CDR3 is made up of 14 amino acids. The ends were cut back, 3 bases at V and 4 bases at J, with 12 bases in the middle. CDR3 nucleotide sequence: TGCGCCAGCAGTCAGTCCGGGACTATCACTGAAGCTTTCTTT. It codes for CASSQSGTITEAFF.

As DNA, the CDR3 is TGCGCCAGCAGACCCGGGACCCAAGAGACCCAGTACTTC. This translates into CASRPGTQETQYF. The rearrangement uses TRBV5-1 and TRBJ2-5; D tentatively reads TRBD1 or TRBD2 (5 bases each). Trimming shortened V by 5 bases and J by 1 base, and 9 bases separated the two germline ends. The CDR3 loop spans 13 amino acids. The germline CDR1 and CDR2 sequences are SGHRS and YFSETQ.

This clonotype was observed a few times. The genes are TRBV11-2 and TRBJ2-3, with D tentatively TRBD1 (5 bases). V lost 7 bases, J lost 0 bases, and 11 bases lay in between. Germline V gives CDR1 SGHAT, CDR2 FQNNGV. This CDR3 is 14 amino acids long. The CDR3 sequence: CASTEQASTDTQYF. The CDR3 DNA reads as TGTGCCAGCACCGAACAGGCGAGCACAGATACGCAGTATTTT.